This entry concerns a single T cell receptor beta chain. Its matching antigen is unknown. The CDR3 contains 11 residues. Germline V lookup: CDR1 MDHEN, CDR2 SYDVKM. Trimming stripped 7 bases from V and 4 bases from J, with 7 bases between. This specimen belongs to a study of cytomegalovirus exposure and HLA in healthy donors. PCR employed 60 Vbeta and 13 Jbeta primers. Per the original data handling: Roughly 83 million unique TCR beta chains, some 9.9 million of them shared, were counted by a later analysis. Libraries were prepared by immunoSEQ multiplex PCR; TCRdb keeps only in-frame clonotypes and omits some of them. V, J and clone size reflect that table, while D and trimming were determined from the DNA. Of 150,000 to 180,000 clones listed, 60% to 85% were seen once; the top ten hold 4%. The study's findings and limits: Later work showed greater clonal expansion in HLA-associated TCR beta chains than in equally common others.

This chain links TRBV28 with TRBJ1-1; D ambiguous. This TCR came from a middle-aged woman in good health and CMV-seronegative. The material sequenced was PBMCs. CDR3 in amino acids: CASKRFTEAFF. In DNA form, the CDR3 reads TGTGCCAGCAAGAGGTTCACTGAAGCTTTCTTT.